Following are 6 T cell receptor beta chains from one sample sequenced in a study of cytomegalovirus exposure and HLA in healthy donors. Clones were read by immunoSEQ multiplex PCR, and TCRdb kept only the in-frame ones, dropping some. The sample records about 69,000 clones, around 96% being singletons. Sequencing input: PBMCs. These TCRs come from a woman aged 18-29 years in good health and CMV-seropositive.

The genes are TRBV27 and TRBJ2-7, with D maybe TRBD2 (6 bases). Germline CDR1 and CDR2: MNHEY and SMNVEV (reference sequence). V was shortened by 8 bases and J by 4 bases, with 15 bases between the two germline ends. The CDR3 contains 13 residues. CDR3 sequence reads: CASGEAGRYEQYF. As DNA, the CDR3 is TGTGCCAGCGGAGAGGCGGGGAGATACGAGCAGTACTTC.

The V and J genes are TRBV27 and TRBJ2-7; D not certain. The V and J ends lost 3 bases and 2 bases respectively, with 8 bases between them. The CDR3 is made up of 13 amino acids. Germline lookup yields CDR1 MNHEY and CDR2 SMNVEV (reference sequence). CDR3 sequence: CASSFNPAYEQYF. The DNA of the CDR3 is TGTGCCAGCAGTTTTAATCCCGCCTACGAGCAGTACTTC.

The CDR3 is CASSLWGGEGLNEQFF. The CDR3 nucleotides read TGTGCCAGTAGCCTTTGGGGTGGGGAGGGTTTGAATGAGCAGTTCTTC. The V and J genes are TRBV19 and TRBJ2-1; TRBD2 aligns across 7 bases. The CDR3 spans 16 residues. Unmatched junction bases numbered 15, after V lost 6 bases and J lost 7 bases. Germline assignment: CDR1 LNHDA and CDR2 SQIVND (reference sequence).

The rearrangement links TRBV19 to TRBJ2-1, with 10 bases matching TRBD2. The CDR3 has 18 residues. CDR1 and CDR2 from the germline V gene are LNHDA and SQIVND (reference sequence). V lost 2 bases and J lost 4; bases outside the gene matches: 11. CDR3 loop: CASSIKIGLAALYNEQFF. CDR3 sequence (DNA): TGTGCCAGTAGTATAAAGATAGGACTAGCGGCGCTTTACAATGAGCAGTTCTTC.

The V and J genes are TRBV27 and TRBJ2-3, with 11 bases aligning to TRBD2. The CDR3 spans 15 residues. Trimming cost V 3 bases and J 6 bases; bases outside gene matches: 5. Germline CDR1 MNHEY, CDR2 SMNVEV (reference sequence). CDR3 sequence (DNA): TGTGCCAGCAGTTTTCTCGGACTAGCGGGTGATACGCAGTATTTT. Encoded protein: CASSFLGLAGDTQYF.

The genes are TRBV4-3 and TRBJ1-1, with 9 bases aligning to TRBD1. The CDR3 length is 16 residues. Looked up from germline, CDR1 is LGHNA and CDR2 is YSLEER. V was pared by 1 base and J by 3 bases, with 6 bases of the junction left unmatched. The CDR3 DNA reads as TGCGCCAGCAGCCAAGCAGTGGGACAGGGAGACACTGAAGCTTTCTTT. Translating it yields CASSQAVGQGDTEAFF.